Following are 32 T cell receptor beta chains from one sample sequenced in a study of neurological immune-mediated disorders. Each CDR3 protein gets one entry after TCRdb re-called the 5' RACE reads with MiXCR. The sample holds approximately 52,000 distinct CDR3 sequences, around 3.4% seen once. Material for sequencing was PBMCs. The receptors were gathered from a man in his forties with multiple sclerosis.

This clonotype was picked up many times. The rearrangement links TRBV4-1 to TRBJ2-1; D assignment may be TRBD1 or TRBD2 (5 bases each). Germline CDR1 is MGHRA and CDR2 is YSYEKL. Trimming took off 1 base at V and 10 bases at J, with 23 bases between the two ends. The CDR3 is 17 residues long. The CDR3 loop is CASSQVGRTGTRLEQFF. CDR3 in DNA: TGCGCCAGCAGCCAAGTGGGCCGGACCGGGACCCGGTTAGAGCAGTTCTTC.

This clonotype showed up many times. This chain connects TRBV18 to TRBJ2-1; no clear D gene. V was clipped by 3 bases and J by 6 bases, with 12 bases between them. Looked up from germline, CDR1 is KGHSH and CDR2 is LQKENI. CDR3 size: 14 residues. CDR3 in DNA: TGTGCCAGCTCACCGTACTCTTCAACCAATGAGCAGTTCTTC. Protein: CASSPYSSTNEQFF.

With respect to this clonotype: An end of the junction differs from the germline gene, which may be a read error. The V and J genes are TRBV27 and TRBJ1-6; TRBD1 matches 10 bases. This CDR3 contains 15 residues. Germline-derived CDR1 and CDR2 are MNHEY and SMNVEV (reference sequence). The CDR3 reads CASSLMGQGHSPLNF. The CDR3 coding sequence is TGTGCCAGCAGTTTAATGGGACAGGGGCATTCACCCCTCAACTTT.

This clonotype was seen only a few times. The CDR3 region has the DNA TGCAGTGCTCAAGACTCAGCGAGACGGGAGCTGTTTTTT. Its translation: CSAQDSARRELFF. This chain uses TRBV20-1 with TRBJ2-2; D not certain. CDR3 length: 13 residues. V gave up 5 bases and J gave up 9 bases, with 16 bases separating them. Germline V gives CDR1 DFQATT, CDR2 SNEGSKA (reference sequence).

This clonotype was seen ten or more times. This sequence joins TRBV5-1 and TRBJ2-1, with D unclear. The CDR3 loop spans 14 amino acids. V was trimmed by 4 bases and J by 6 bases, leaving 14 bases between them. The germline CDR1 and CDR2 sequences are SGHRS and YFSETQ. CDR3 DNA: TGCGCCAGCAGCCCGGAGTCATTGAGCAATGAGCAGTTCTTC. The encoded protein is CASSPESLSNEQFF.

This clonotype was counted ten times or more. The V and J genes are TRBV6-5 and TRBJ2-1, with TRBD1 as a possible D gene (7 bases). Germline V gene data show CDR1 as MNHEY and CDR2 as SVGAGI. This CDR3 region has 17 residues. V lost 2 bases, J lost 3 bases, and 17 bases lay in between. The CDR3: CASSYDGGPGGYNEQFF. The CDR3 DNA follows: TGTGCCAGCAGTTACGACGGGGGCCCAGGGGGCTACAATGAGCAGTTCTTC.

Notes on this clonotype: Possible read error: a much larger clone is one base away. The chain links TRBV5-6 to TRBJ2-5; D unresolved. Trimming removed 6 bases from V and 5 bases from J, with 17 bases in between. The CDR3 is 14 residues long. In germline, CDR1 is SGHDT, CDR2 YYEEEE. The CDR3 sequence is CASTPRGTGETQYF. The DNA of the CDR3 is TGTGCCAGCACCCCCCGTGGAACCGGGGAGACCCAGTACTTC.

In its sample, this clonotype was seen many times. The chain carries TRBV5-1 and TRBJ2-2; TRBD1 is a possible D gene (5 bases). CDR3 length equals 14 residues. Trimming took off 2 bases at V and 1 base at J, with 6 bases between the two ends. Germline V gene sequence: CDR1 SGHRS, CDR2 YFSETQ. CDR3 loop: CASSFGQNTGELFF. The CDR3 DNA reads TGCGCCAGCAGCTTCGGACAGAACACCGGGGAGCTGTTTTTT.

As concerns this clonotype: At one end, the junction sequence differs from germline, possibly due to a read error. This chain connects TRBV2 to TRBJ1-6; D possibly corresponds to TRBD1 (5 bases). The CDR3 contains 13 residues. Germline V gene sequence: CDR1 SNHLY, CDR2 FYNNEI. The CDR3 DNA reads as TGTGCCAGCAGTGAGACAGCCTTTTCACCCCTCAACTTT. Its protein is CASSETAFSPLNF.

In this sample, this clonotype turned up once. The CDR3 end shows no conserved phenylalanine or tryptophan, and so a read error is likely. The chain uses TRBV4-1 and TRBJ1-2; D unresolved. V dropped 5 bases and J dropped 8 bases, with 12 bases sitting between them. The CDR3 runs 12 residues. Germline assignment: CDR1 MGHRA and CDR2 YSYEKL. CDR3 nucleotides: TGCGCCAGCAGCTCCCGACGGGAGGGCTACACCAAC. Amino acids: CASSSRREGYTN.

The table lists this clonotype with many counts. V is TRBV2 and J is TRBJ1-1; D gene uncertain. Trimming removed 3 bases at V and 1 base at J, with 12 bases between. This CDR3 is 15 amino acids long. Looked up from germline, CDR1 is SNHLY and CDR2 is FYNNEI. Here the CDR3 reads CASSEVGTKNTEAFF. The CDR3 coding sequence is TGTGCCAGCAGTGAGGTAGGCACCAAGAACACTGAAGCTTTCTTT.

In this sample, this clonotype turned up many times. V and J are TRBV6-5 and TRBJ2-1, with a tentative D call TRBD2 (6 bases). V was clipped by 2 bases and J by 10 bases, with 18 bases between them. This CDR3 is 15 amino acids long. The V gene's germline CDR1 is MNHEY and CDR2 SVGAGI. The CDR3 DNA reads TGTGCCAGCAGTTACGAGGGACTCGCCCGGAGAGAGCAGTTCTTC. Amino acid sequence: CASSYEGLARREQFF.

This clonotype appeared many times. Written as DNA, the CDR3 is TGTGCCAGCAGTTTGGGGGGTTACAATGAGCAGTTCTTC. Translating it yields CASSLGGYNEQFF. The rearrangement joins TRBV12-3 or TRBV12-4 to TRBJ2-1, with TRBD2 as a possible D gene (6 bases). This CDR3 is 13 amino acids long. V lost 3 bases and J 4 bases, leaving 7 bases between the germline ends.

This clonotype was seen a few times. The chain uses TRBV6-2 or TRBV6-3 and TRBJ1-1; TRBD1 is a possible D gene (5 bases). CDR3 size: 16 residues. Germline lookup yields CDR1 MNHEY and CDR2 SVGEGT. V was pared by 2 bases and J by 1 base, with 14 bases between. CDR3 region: CASSYRAGRTNTEAFF. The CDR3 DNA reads TGTGCCAGCAGTTACAGGGCGGGACGGACGAACACTGAAGCTTTCTTT.

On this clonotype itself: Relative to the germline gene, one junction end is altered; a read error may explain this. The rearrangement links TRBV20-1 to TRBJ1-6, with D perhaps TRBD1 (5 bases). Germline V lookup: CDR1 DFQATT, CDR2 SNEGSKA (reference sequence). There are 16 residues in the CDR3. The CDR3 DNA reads TGCAGTGCTAGGCGAGGGGATAGTTCCTATAATTCACCCCTCAACTTT. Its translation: CSARRGDSSYNSPLNF.

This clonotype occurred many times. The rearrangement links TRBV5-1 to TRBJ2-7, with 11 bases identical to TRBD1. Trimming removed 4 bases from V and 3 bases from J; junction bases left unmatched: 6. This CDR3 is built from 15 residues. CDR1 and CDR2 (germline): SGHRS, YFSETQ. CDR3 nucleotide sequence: TGCGCCAGCAGCCGTACCGGGACAGGGGGCTACGAGCAGTACTTC. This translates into CASSRTGTGGYEQYF.

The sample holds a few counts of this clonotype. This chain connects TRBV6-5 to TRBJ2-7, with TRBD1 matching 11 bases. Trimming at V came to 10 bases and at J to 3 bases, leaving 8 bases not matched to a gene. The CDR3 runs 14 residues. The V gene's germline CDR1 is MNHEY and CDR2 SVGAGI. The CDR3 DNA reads TGTGCCACCTCCCGGGACAGGGGGTACTACGAGCAGTACTTC. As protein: CATSRDRGYYEQYF.

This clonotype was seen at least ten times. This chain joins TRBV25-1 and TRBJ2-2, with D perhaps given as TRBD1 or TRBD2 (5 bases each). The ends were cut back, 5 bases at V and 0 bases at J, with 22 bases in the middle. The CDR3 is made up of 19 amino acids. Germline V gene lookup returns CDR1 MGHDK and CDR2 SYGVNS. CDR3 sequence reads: CASSPPIGQGDANTGELFF. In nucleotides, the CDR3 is TGTGCCAGCAGTCCACCTATAGGTCAAGGGGACGCGAACACCGGGGAGCTGTTTTTT. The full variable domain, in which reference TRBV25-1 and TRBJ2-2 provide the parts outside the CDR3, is EADIYQTPRYLVIGTGKKITLECSQTMGHDKMYWYQQDPGMELHLIHYSYGVNSTEKGDLSSESTVSRIRTEHFPLTLESARPSHTSQYLCASSPPIGQGDANTGELFFGEGSRLTVL.

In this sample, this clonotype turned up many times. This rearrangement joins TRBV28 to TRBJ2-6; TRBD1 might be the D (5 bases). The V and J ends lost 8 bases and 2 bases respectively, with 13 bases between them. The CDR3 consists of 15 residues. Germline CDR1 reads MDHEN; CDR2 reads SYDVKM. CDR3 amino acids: CASRLGAAGANVLTF. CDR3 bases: TGTGCCAGCCGGTTAGGGGCTGCTGGGGCCAACGTCCTGACTTTC.

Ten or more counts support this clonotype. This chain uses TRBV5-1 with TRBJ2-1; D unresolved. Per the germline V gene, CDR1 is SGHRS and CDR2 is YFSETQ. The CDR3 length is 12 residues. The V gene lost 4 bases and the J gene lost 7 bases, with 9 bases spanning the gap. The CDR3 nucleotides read TGCGCCAGCAGCGAAGGAGTTAATGAGCAGTTCTTC. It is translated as CASSEGVNEQFF. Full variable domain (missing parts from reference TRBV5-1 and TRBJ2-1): KAGVTQTPRYLIKTRGQQVTLSCSPISGHRSVSWYQQTPGQGLQFLFEYFSETQRNKGNFPGRFSGRQFSNSRSEMNVSTLELGDSALYLCASSEGVNEQFFGPGTRLTVL.

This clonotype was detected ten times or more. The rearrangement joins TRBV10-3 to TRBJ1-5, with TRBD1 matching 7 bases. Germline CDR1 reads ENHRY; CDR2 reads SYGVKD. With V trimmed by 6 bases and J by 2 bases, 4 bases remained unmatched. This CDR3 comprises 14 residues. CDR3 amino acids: CAISRGEGNQPQHF. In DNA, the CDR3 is TGTGCCATCAGCAGGGGGGAAGGCAATCAGCCCCAGCATTTT.

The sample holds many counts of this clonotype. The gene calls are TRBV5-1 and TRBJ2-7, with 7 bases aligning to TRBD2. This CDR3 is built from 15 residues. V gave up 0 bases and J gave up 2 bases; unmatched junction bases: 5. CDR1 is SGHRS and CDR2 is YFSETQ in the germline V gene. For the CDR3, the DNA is TGCGCCAGCAGCTTGGCGGGCGGGGGAACCTACGAGCAGTACTTC. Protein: CASSLAGGGTYEQYF.

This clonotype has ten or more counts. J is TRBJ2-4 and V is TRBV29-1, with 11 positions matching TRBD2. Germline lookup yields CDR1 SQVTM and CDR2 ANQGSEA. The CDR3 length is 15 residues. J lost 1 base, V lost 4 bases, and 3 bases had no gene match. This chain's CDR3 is CSVVSGGAAKNIQYF. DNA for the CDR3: TGCAGCGTTGTTAGCGGGGGGGCTGCCAAAAACATTCAGTACTTC.

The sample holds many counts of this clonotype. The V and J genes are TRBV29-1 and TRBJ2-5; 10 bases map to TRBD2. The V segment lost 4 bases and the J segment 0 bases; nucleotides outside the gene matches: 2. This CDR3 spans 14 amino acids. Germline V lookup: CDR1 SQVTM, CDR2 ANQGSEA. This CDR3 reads CSVVGLADQETQYF. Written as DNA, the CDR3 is TGCAGCGTTGTTGGACTAGCGGACCAAGAGACCCAGTACTTC.

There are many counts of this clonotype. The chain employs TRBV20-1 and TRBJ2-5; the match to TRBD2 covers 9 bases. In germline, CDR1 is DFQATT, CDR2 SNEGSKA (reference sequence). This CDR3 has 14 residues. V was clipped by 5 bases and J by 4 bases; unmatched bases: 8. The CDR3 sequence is CSALLAGAGETQYF. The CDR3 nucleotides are TGCAGTGCTCTCTTAGCGGGGGCGGGAGAGACCCAGTACTTC.

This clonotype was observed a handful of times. CDR3 loop: CASSYNRGNYGYTF. DNA of the CDR3: TGTGCCAGCTCATATAACAGGGGAAACTATGGCTACACCTTC. This chain links TRBV18 with TRBJ1-2, with 7 bases matching TRBD1. The CDR3 runs to 14 residues. Germline CDR1 is KGHSH and CDR2 is LQKENI. The V gene end was trimmed by 5 bases and the J gene end by 2 bases; junction bases not matched to a gene: 5.

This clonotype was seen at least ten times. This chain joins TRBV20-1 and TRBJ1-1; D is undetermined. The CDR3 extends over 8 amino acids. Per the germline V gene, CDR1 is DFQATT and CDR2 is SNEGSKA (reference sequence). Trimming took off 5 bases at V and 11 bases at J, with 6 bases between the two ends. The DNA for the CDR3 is TGCAGTGCTCGGGGTGCTTTCTTT. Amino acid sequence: CSARGAFF.

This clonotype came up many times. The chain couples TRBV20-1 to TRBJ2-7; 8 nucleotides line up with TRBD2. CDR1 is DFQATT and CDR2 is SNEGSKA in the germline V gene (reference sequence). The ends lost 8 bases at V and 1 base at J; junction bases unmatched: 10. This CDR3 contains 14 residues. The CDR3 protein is CSSLSGGASYEQYF. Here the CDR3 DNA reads TGCAGTTCCCTCTCGGGGGGGGCTTCCTACGAGCAGTACTTC.

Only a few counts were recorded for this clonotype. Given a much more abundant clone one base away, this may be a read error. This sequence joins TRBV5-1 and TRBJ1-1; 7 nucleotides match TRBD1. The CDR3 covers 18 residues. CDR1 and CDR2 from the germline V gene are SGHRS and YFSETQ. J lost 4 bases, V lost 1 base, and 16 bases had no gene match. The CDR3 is CASSLTERGHNGSTEAFF. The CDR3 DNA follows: TGCGCCAGCAGCTTGACGGAAAGGGGGCACAACGGGAGCACTGAAGCTTTCTTT.

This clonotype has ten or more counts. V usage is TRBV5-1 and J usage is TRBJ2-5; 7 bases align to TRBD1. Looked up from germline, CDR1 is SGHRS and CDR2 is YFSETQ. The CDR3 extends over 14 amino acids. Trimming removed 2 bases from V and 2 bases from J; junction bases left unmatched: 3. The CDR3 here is CASSFGQVQETQYF. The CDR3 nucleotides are TGCGCCAGCAGCTTCGGACAGGTTCAAGAGACCCAGTACTTC.

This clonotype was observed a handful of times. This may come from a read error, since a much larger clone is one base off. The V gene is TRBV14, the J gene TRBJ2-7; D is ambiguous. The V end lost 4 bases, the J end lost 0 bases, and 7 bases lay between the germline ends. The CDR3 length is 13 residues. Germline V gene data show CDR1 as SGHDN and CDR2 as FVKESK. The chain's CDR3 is CASSLETSYEQYF. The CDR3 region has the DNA TGTGCCAGCAGCCTTGAAACCTCCTACGAGCAGTACTTC.

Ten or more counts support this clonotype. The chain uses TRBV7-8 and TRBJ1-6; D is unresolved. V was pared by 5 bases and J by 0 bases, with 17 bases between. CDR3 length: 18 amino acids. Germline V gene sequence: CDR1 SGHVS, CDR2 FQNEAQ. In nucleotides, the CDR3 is TGTGCCAGCAGCCTATACTCCGGAGAGAGCTCCTATAATTCACCCCTCCACTTT. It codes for CASSLYSGESSYNSPLHF.